This entry features one T cell receptor beta chain sequence. The ends were cut back, 0 bases at V and 5 bases at J, with 13 bases in the middle. Germline V gene sequence: CDR1 SGHNT, CDR2 YENEEA. The CDR3 length is 15 residues. The data were obtained in a study of shared clonotypes between healthy human individuals. Produced via immunoSEQ multiplex PCR; TCRdb's table is partial and in-frame only. The repertoire holds about 96,000 clones, with approximately 44% as singletons. The chain joins TRBV11-3 to TRBJ2-5, with D perhaps assigned TRBD1 or TRBD2 (5 bases each). Sequencing input: PBMCs. The receptor comes from a woman between 35 and 50 years old in good health. Some clones in this sample may be carry-over from other donors' samples. This CDR3 is CASSLDFGGLETQYF. DNA for the CDR3: TGTGCCAGCAGCTTAGATTTTGGGGGATTGGAGACCCAGTACTTC.